A selection of T cell receptor beta chains follows, all from one sample in a study of T cell changes during pregnancy in multiple sclerosis. Generated by immunoSEQ multiplex PCR, the TCRdb table keeps only in-frame clones and is missing some. The table includes roughly 42,000 clones, about 94% detected once. This specimen was CD4+ T cells from peripheral blood mononuclear cells, taken after pregnancy. Every receptor here comes from a female donor with multiple sclerosis, enrolled in a pregnancy study. Each CDR3 is given with its conserved first and last residue. The D gene is left open where the match is weak. Some rows have no size entry. The others give once, few or many, or a class for an expanded clone.

D gene: NA
clone size: NA
V gene: TRBV29-1
J gene: TRBJ1-1
CDR3 DNA: TGCAGCGTTGAAACGAAACAGGGTGTTGAAGCTTTCTTT
CDR3 protein: CSVETKQGVEAFF

D gene: NA
clone size: NA
V gene: TRBV11-2
J gene: TRBJ2-7
CDR3 DNA: TGTGCCAGCAGCTTAAATCCCGGGGGGCCCGTGCAGTACTTC
CDR3 protein: CASSLNPGGPVQYF

D gene: NA
clone size: NA
V gene: TRBV7-3
J gene: TRBJ1-1
CDR3 DNA: TGTGCCAGCAGCTTGATACAGGGCATGGAAGCTTTCTTT
CDR3 protein: CASSLIQGMEAFF

D gene: NA
clone size: NA
V gene: TRBV5-4
J gene: TRBJ2-3
CDR3 DNA: TGTGCCAGCAGCTTGTCAGGACTCAACGACGATACGCAGTATTTT
CDR3 protein: CASSLSGLNDDTQYF

D gene: NA
clone size: NA
V gene: TRBV4-1
J gene: TRBJ1-2
CDR3 DNA: TGCGCCAGCAGCCAAGATGGAGGGTTTAACTATGGCTACACCTTC
CDR3 protein: CASSQDGGFNYGYTF

D gene: NA
clone size: NA
V gene: TRBV11-2
J gene: TRBJ1-2
CDR3 DNA: TGTGCCAGCAGCTTAGACAGGGGAAGAAGTGGCTACACCTTC
CDR3 protein: CASSLDRGRSGYTF

D gene: NA
clone size: NA
V gene: TRBV9
J gene: TRBJ1-3
CDR3 DNA: TGTGCCAGCAGCGCGCGGGACTCTCGAAATCTGGGAAACACCATATATTTT
CDR3 protein: CASSARDSRNLGNTIYF

D gene: TRBD1
clone size: NA
V gene: TRBV7-2
J gene: TRBJ1-2
CDR3 DNA: TGTGCCAGCAGCCCAGGGGGCGGGGGAAACCAACTCAACTATGGCTACACCTTC
CDR3 protein: CASSPGGGGNQLNYGYTF

D gene: NA
clone size: once
V gene: TRBV18
J gene: TRBJ1-1
CDR3 DNA: TGTGCCAGCTCACCACCCGTGGGAGGGAACACTGAAGCTTTCTTT
CDR3 protein: CASSPPVGGNTEAFF

D gene: NA
clone size: NA
V gene: TRBV27
J gene: TRBJ1-2
CDR3 DNA: TGTGCCAGCAGCCCTGCGGGCAGCGTGCCGGGCTACACCTTC
CDR3 protein: CASSPAGSVPGYTF

D gene: NA
clone size: NA
V gene: TRBV30
J gene: TRBJ1-1
CDR3 DNA: TGTGCCTGGGGACAGAACACTGAAGCTTTCTTT
CDR3 protein: CAWGQNTEAFF

D gene: TRBD2
clone size: few
V gene: TRBV19
J gene: TRBJ2-3
CDR3 DNA: TGTGCCAGTAGTATAGCCGCGGGGGGGAAGGATACGCAGTATTTT
CDR3 protein: CASSIAAGGKDTQYF

D gene: TRBD2
clone size: NA
V gene: TRBV11-2
J gene: TRBJ2-5
CDR3 DNA: TGTGCCAGCAGCTACGGACTAGCGGGGGCACCCCAAGAGACCCAGTACTTC
CDR3 protein: CASSYGLAGAPQETQYF

D gene: TRBD1
clone size: NA
V gene: TRBV27
J gene: TRBJ1-3
CDR3 DNA: TGTGCCAGCAGTCCCCGGACAGGGGATTCGGGAAACACCATATATTTT
CDR3 protein: CASSPRTGDSGNTIYF

D gene: TRBD2
clone size: NA
V gene: TRBV7-9
J gene: TRBJ2-7
CDR3 DNA: TGTGCCAGCAGCCAGGGGACTAGCTTCTACGAGCAGTACTTC
CDR3 protein: CASSQGTSFYEQYF

D gene: TRBD2
clone size: NA
V gene: TRBV5-6
J gene: TRBJ2-7
CDR3 DNA: TGTGCCAGCAGCACTAGCGGGTCCTACGAGCAGTACTTC
CDR3 protein: CASSTSGSYEQYF

D gene: TRBD2
clone size: once
V gene: TRBV19
J gene: TRBJ2-1
CDR3 DNA: TGTGCCAGTAGTATCGCTAGCGGGGGAAACAATGAGCAGTTCTTC
CDR3 protein: CASSIASGGNNEQFF

D gene: NA
clone size: NA
V gene: TRBV21-1
J gene: TRBJ2-7
CDR3 DNA: TGTGCCAGCAAAAAGCCGAACCGGGACAGGGTGTCCTACGAGCAGTACTTC
CDR3 protein: CASKKPNRDRVSYEQYF

D gene: NA
clone size: once
V gene: TRBV5-6
J gene: TRBJ1-5
CDR3 DNA: TGTGCCAGCAGCCTGGGGAGGGGCAATCAGCCCCAGCATTTT
CDR3 protein: CASSLGRGNQPQHF

D gene: NA
clone size: NA
V gene: TRBV29-1
J gene: TRBJ2-3
CDR3 DNA: TGCAGCGTTGAAGATCGTCTAGAGACAGTCACAGATACGCAGTATTTT
CDR3 protein: CSVEDRLETVTDTQYF

D gene: TRBD2
clone size: NA
V gene: TRBV11-2
J gene: TRBJ2-2
CDR3 DNA: TGTGCCAGCAGCCTAGAGCGGGGCGGGGAGCTGTTTTTT
CDR3 protein: CASSLERGGELFF

D gene: TRBD2
clone size: once
V gene: TRBV5-1
J gene: TRBJ2-3
CDR3 DNA: TGCGCCAGCAGCTTGGCCCTGCTAGCGGGGCAGACAGATACGCAGTATTTT
CDR3 protein: CASSLALLAGQTDTQYF

D gene: NA
clone size: NA
V gene: TRBV6-5
J gene: TRBJ1-2
CDR3 DNA: TGTGCCAGCTTGGACACGGGCTATGGCTACACCTTC
CDR3 protein: CASLDTGYGYTF

D gene: NA
clone size: NA
V gene: TRBV28
J gene: TRBJ1-2
CDR3 DNA: TGTGCCAGCAGTTTAAGCGCGATCTATGGCTACACCTTC
CDR3 protein: CASSLSAIYGYTF